This entry lists 20 T cell receptor beta chains sequenced from one sample in a study of blood T cell repertoires in COVID-19. Produced via immunoSEQ multiplex PCR; TCRdb's table is partial and in-frame only. The sample consists of some 460,000 clones, about 85% of them appearing once. The material sequenced was PBMCs or T cells enriched from blood (not recorded which). The receptors shown here come from a young woman with acute COVID-19.

This chain uses TRBV28 with TRBJ1-3; D uncertain. The CDR3 extends over 13 amino acids. With 6 bases removed from V and 6 bases from J, the gap between germline ends came to 12 bases. Germline V gene lookup returns CDR1 MDHEN and CDR2 SYDVKM. DNA of the CDR3: TGTGCCAGCAGCTCCAAGTCAGAAAACACCATATATTTT. Protein product: CASSSKSENTIYF.

The genes are TRBV7-2 and TRBJ2-7, with D possibly TRBD1 on 6 matching bases. The CDR3 length is 14 residues. V lost 5 bases and J lost 0, with 11 bases in between. Germline-derived CDR1 and CDR2 are SGHTA and FQGNSA. CDR3 bases: TGTGCCAGCAGCCCCCGGGACAACTCCTACGAGCAGTACTTC. It specifies CASSPRDNSYEQYF. The full variable domain, rest sourced from reference TRBV7-2 and TRBJ2-7, is GAGVSQSPSNKVTEKGKDVELRCDPISGHTALYWYRQSLGQGLEFLIYFQGNSAPDKSGLPSDRFSAERTGGSVSTLTIQRTQQEDSAVYLCASSPRDNSYEQYFGPGTRLTVT.

This chain connects TRBV18 to TRBJ2-5, with D tentatively TRBD1 (6 bases). Germline CDR1 reads KGHSH; CDR2 reads LQKENI. Trimming took off 3 bases at V and 5 bases at J, with 10 bases between the two ends. The CDR3 has 13 amino acids. CDR3 region: CASSPGAGETQYF. CDR3 bases: TGTGCCAGCTCACCGGGGGCAGGGGAGACCCAGTACTTC.

The V call is TRBV10-3, the J call TRBJ2-1; 13 bases line up with TRBD2. The V gene end was trimmed by 4 bases and the J gene end by 0 bases; junction bases not matched to a gene: 6. CDR3 length equals 18 residues. Germline lookup yields CDR1 ENHRY and CDR2 SYGVKD. Here the CDR3 reads CAISVTSGGASSYNEQFF. The CDR3 DNA is TGTGCCATCAGTGTAACTAGCGGGGGGGCGAGCTCCTACAATGAGCAGTTCTTC.

The chain has TRBV11-2 and TRBJ1-1; D is uncertain. The V gene lost 1 base and the J gene lost 1 base, with 7 bases spanning the gap. Per the germline V gene, CDR1 is SGHAT and CDR2 is FQNNGV. The CDR3 consists of 14 residues. CDR3 in amino acids: CASSLGGQNTEAFF. The CDR3 DNA follows: TGTGCCAGCAGCTTAGGAGGCCAGAACACTGAAGCTTTCTTT. Full variable domain (outside the CDR3, taken from reference TRBV11-2 and TRBJ1-1): EAGVAQSPRYKIIEKRQSVAFWCNPISGHATLYWYQQILGQGPKLLIQFQNNGVVDDSQLPKDRFSAERLKGVDSTLKIQPAKLEDSAVYLCASSLGGQNTEAFFGQGTRLTVV.

The chain combines TRBV5-8 with TRBJ1-1; the match to TRBD1 covers 7 bases. V lost 4 bases to trimming and J lost 0 bases; unmatched junction nucleotides: 3. Germline CDR1 reads SGHTS; CDR2 reads YDEGEE. There are 14 residues in the CDR3. CDR3 nucleotide sequence: TGTGCCAGCAGCACCGGACAGGTGAACACTGAAGCTTTCTTT. It specifies CASSTGQVNTEAFF. The variable domain in full, with the rest retrieved from reference TRBV5-8 and TRBJ1-1, is EAGVTQSPTHLIKTRGQQATLRCSPISGHTSVYWYQQALGLGLQFLLWYDEGEERNRGNFPPRFSGRQFPNYSSELNVNALELEDSALYLCASSTGQVNTEAFFGQGTRLTVV.

The chain links TRBV7-8 to TRBJ1-5, with TRBD1 matching over 10 bases. Trimming removed 8 bases from V and 4 bases from J; junction bases left unmatched: 17. There are 18 residues in the CDR3. Germline loops: CDR1 SGHVS, CDR2 FQNEAQ. CDR3: CASRRQGARRTRNQPQHF. Written as DNA, the CDR3 is TGTGCCAGCCGGAGACAGGGGGCGCGAAGAACGCGAAATCAGCCCCAGCATTTT.

The chain recombines TRBV27 with TRBJ2-7; TRBD1 might be the D (5 bases). Germline V gene data show CDR1 as MNHEY and CDR2 as SMNVEV (reference sequence). CDR3 length equals 14 residues. Trimming removed 5 bases from V and 2 bases from J, with 13 bases in between. CDR3 DNA: TGTGCCAGCAGTCCGACAGCCCGAACCTACGAGCAGTACTTC. It translates to CASSPTARTYEQYF.

This clone has only one observation. V gene TRBV11-2 combines with J gene TRBJ1-4, with D maybe TRBD1 (5 bases). V was pared by 1 base and J by 7 bases, with 13 bases between. There are 15 residues in the CDR3. Germline V gene data show CDR1 as SGHAT and CDR2 as FQNNGV. The CDR3 DNA sequence: TGTGCCAGCAGCTTAGCTGGCCTCGGGGGTGAAAAACTGTTTTTT. Its translation: CASSLAGLGGEKLFF.

The J gene is TRBJ1-1, the V gene TRBV4-1, with D possibly TRBD1 on 5 matching bases. The CDR3 consists of 18 residues. Trimming cost V 0 bases and J 0 bases, with 17 bases left between them. Germline V lookup: CDR1 MGHRA, CDR2 YSYEKL. The CDR3 DNA follows: TGCGCCAGCAGCCAAGATTTAGCGGGACGGCGATTGAACACTGAAGCTTTCTTT. Protein product: CASSQDLAGRRLNTEAFF.

V is TRBV29-1 and J is TRBJ2-5, with a weak D call TRBD1 (5 bases). The CDR3 has 13 amino acids. CDR1 SQVTM and CDR2 ANQGSEA come from the germline V gene. Trimming stripped 2 bases from V and 4 bases from J, with 11 bases between. CDR3 DNA sequence: TGCAGCGTTGAACAGGGTGGTAGAGAGACCCAGTACTTC. Translation: CSVEQGGRETQYF.

V and J are TRBV5-4 and TRBJ1-1; D possibly corresponds to TRBD1 (6 bases). The CDR3 is 14 amino acids. V lost 5 bases to trimming and J lost 0 bases, with 11 bases between them. Germline CDR1 SGHNT, CDR2 YYREEE (reference sequence). This CDR3 reads CASRTGGLNTEAFF. The CDR3 DNA follows: TGTGCCAGCAGAACGGGGGGCTTGAACACTGAAGCTTTCTTT.

The rearrangement uses TRBV3-1 (or the pseudogene TRBV3-2) and TRBJ2-1; TRBD2 matches at 8 bases. CDR3 size: 15 residues. Losses at the gene ends were 8 bases for V and 0 bases for J; bases not matched to a gene: 6. Germline CDR1 is LGHDT and CDR2 is YNNKEL (reference sequence). CDR3 nucleotides: TGTGCCAGCGTTAGCGGGACCCACTCCTACAATGAGCAGTTCTTC. Encoded protein: CASVSGTHSYNEQFF.

V gene TRBV15 combines with J gene TRBJ1-2, with TRBD1 identical over 8 bases. Germline V lookup: CDR1 LNHNV, CDR2 YYDKDF (reference sequence). The CDR3 covers 16 residues. V gave up 0 bases and J gave up 2 bases; unmatched junction bases: 5. The DNA of the CDR3 is TGTGCCACCAGCAGAGATAGAACAGGGGGGAACTATGGCTACACCTTC. Its translation is CATSRDRTGGNYGYTF. The complete variable domain, with remaining parts taken from reference TRBV15 and TRBJ1-2, reads DAMVIQNPRYQVTQFGKPVTLSCSQTLNHNVMYWYQQKSSQAPKLLFHYYDKDFNNEADTPDNFQSRRPNTSFCFLDIRSPGLGDTAMYLCATSRDRTGGNYGYTFGSGTRLTVV.

The V and J genes are TRBV10-1 and TRBJ1-1; perhaps TRBD1 as D (5 bases). The CDR3 is made up of 17 amino acids. The germline gives CDR1 WNHNN, CDR2 SYGVQD (reference sequence). The V end lost 4 bases, the J end lost 3 bases, and 21 bases lay between the germline ends. CDR3 sequence reads: CASSGSATDQEDTEAFF. The CDR3 bases are TGCGCCAGCAGTGGATCGGCGACAGACCAAGAGGACACTGAAGCTTTCTTT.

V gene TRBV7-2 combines with J gene TRBJ1-1; D gene uncertain. The CDR3 contains 13 residues. Germline-derived CDR1 and CDR2 are SGHTA and FQGNSA. The ends were cut back, 5 bases at V and 0 bases at J, with 7 bases in the middle. CDR3 DNA sequence: TGTGCCAGCAGCCTGAGTTTGAACACTGAAGCTTTCTTT. It specifies CASSLSLNTEAFF.

This clone has a single count. The V and J genes are TRBV24-1 and TRBJ2-5; tentatively, D is TRBD1 (5 bases). The V end was cut by 2 bases, the J end by 12 bases, with 12 bases between. Germline assignment: CDR1 KGHDR and CDR2 SFDVKD. The CDR3 has 12 amino acids. The CDR3 nucleotides are TGTGCCACCAGTGATTCTCAACAGGCCGAGTACTTC. Amino acid sequence: CATSDSQQAEYF.

The chain carries TRBV5-4 and TRBJ2-7; 16 positions agree with TRBD2. Germline lookup yields CDR1 SGHNT and CDR2 YYREEE (reference sequence). Unmatched junction bases numbered 4, after V lost 4 bases and J lost 6 bases. The CDR3 covers 15 residues. The CDR3 bases are TGTGCCAGCAGCGGGACTAGCGGGAGGGCGGGCGAGCAGTACTTC. The encoded protein is CASSGTSGRAGEQYF.

For the CDR3, the DNA is TGCGCCAGCAGCCACCCCGGGACAGGGGTTGCCTACAATGAGCAGTTCTTC. It encodes CASSHPGTGVAYNEQFF. The V call is TRBV4-1, the J call TRBJ2-1; 10 nucleotides match TRBD1. The length of the CDR3 is 17 residues. CDR1 is MGHRA, CDR2 YSYEKL, per germline. Unmatched junction bases numbered 7, after V lost 3 bases and J lost 2 bases.

The V and J genes are TRBV5-1 and TRBJ2-5; no definite D call. Germline V lookup: CDR1 SGHRS, CDR2 YFSETQ. The ends were cut back, 3 bases at V and 3 bases at J, with 3 bases in the middle. The CDR3 is 11 amino acids. The CDR3 sequence is CASSYKETQYF. The CDR3 DNA reads TGCGCCAGCAGCTATAAAGAGACCCAGTACTTC.